The 21 T cell receptor beta chains below were found in one sample sequenced in a study of identical twins. TCRdb re-called the 5' RACE reads through MiXCR, storing one row per CDR3 protein. The sample shows 540,000 or so distinct CDR3 sequences, under 25% of them seen only once. In addition, the sample was reused for a study of yellow fever vaccine responses in identical twins.

Sequences were obtained from CD4+ T cells sorted from blood. Receptors originate from a young woman in good health.

This chain joins TRBV24-1 and TRBJ1-1; D remains ambiguous. Germline V gene lookup returns CDR1 KGHDR and CDR2 SFDVKD. Trimming pared 2 bases from V and 11 bases from J, leaving 8 bases between. This CDR3 contains 11 residues. The DNA for the CDR3 is TGTGCCACCAGTGATTCTACCGGGGCTTTCTTT. Protein product: CATSDSTGAFF.

The J gene is TRBJ2-5, the V gene TRBV20-1; D may be TRBD1 (6 bases). This CDR3 spans 14 amino acids. The germline V gene has CDR1 DFQATT and CDR2 SNEGSKA (reference sequence). The V end lost 2 bases, the J end lost 4 bases, and 14 bases lay between the germline ends. CDR3 residues: CSARPARGGETQYF. The DNA of the CDR3 is TGCAGTGCTAGACCGGCCCGAGGGGGAGAGACCCAGTACTTC.

The chain combines TRBV14 with TRBJ2-3; tentatively, D is TRBD1 (6 bases). The CDR3 loop spans 19 amino acids. CDR1 and CDR2 (germline): SGHDN, FVKESK. V was trimmed by 4 bases and J by 6 bases, leaving 29 bases between them. The CDR3 DNA reads as TGTGCCAGCAGCCCCATACCGGGACAAGGAGAAACCTGGGGGGATACGCAGTATTTT. Amino acid sequence: CASSPIPGQGETWGDTQYF.

The rearrangement joins TRBV7-8 to TRBJ1-1; a possible D gene is TRBD1 (5 bases). V was shortened by 1 base and J by 0 bases, with 12 bases between the two germline ends. Germline assignment: CDR1 SGHVS and CDR2 FQNEAQ. This CDR3 contains 16 residues. The CDR3 nucleotides read TGTGCCAGCAGCTTAGTTGACAGAACCTTGAACACTGAAGCTTTCTTT. Protein sequence: CASSLVDRTLNTEAFF.

This clonotype showed up just a few times. J is TRBJ2-7 and V is TRBV10-3; 7 bases align to TRBD2. This CDR3 contains 15 residues. In germline, CDR1 is ENHRY, CDR2 SYGVKD. The ends lost 6 bases at V and 0 bases at J; junction bases unmatched: 8. The CDR3 region has the DNA TGTGCCATCAGCACAACTAGCGCGAGCTCCTACGAGCAGTACTTC. Translated: CAISTTSASSYEQYF.

This clonotype turned up a few times. The chain employs TRBV2 and TRBJ2-2; 9 bases are shared with TRBD1. Germline CDR1 and CDR2: SNHLY and FYNNEI. J lost 6 bases, V lost 6 bases, and 8 bases had no gene match. The CDR3 runs to 15 residues. CDR3 nucleotides: TGTGCCAGCAGCCTCCGGGACAGGGTGGCCGGGGAGCTGTTTTTT. It yields the protein CASSLRDRVAGELFF.

This chain joins TRBV16 and TRBJ1-6; D not resolved. The germline gives CDR1 KGHSY, CDR2 FQNENV. V lost 1 base to trimming and J lost 10 bases, with 20 bases between them. The CDR3 is 17 amino acids. The CDR3 nucleotides read TGTGCCAGCAGCCAATTACCGGGATCCAAGCGAGAATCACCCCTCCACTTT. Protein: CASSQLPGSKRESPLHF. Looking up the rest from reference TRBV16 and TRBJ1-6 gives the full variable domain: GEEVAQTPKHLVRGEGQKAKLYCAPIKGHSYVFWYQQVLKNEFKFLISFQNENVFDETGMPKERFSAKCLPNSPCSLEIQATKLEDSAVYFCASSQLPGSKRESPLHFGNGTRLTVT.

A few counts support this clonotype. V is TRBV5-1 and J is TRBJ2-3, with D possibly matching TRBD2 (6 bases). Germline-derived CDR1 and CDR2 are SGHRS and YFSETQ. Trimming stripped 4 bases from V and 2 bases from J, with 11 bases between. The CDR3 has 14 amino acids. DNA for the CDR3: TGCGCCAGCAGCCCGGACTACCTCACAGATACGCAGTATTTT. It specifies CASSPDYLTDTQYF. Complete variable domain (other parts from reference TRBV5-1 and TRBJ2-3): KAGVTQTPRYLIKTRGQQVTLSCSPISGHRSVSWYQQTPGQGLQFLFEYFSETQRNKGNFPGRFSGRQFSNSRSEMNVSTLELGDSALYLCASSPDYLTDTQYFGPGTRLTVL.

A few counts support this clonotype. The chain carries TRBV12-3 or TRBV12-4 and TRBJ2-3; the D is unclear. Trimming cost V 5 bases and J 4 bases, with 13 bases left between them. The CDR3 consists of 14 residues. CDR3 bases: TGTGCCAGCAGTCCCCTCCACGTCCCAGATACGCAGTATTTT. Residues: CASSPLHVPDTQYF.

The chain couples TRBV7-9 to TRBJ2-1; D is tentatively TRBD1 or TRBD2 (6 bases each). Germline V gene sequence: CDR1 SEHNR, CDR2 FQNEAQ (reference sequence). This CDR3 has 11 residues. Trimming pared 4 bases from V and 14 bases from J, leaving 12 bases between. The CDR3 DNA sequence: TGTGCCAGCAGCTCCGGACAGCGGGAGTTCTTC. Translation gives CASSSGQREFF.

This clonotype has more than one count but fewer than ten. The chain couples TRBV4-1 to TRBJ1-2; D not resolved. The germline V gene has CDR1 MGHRA and CDR2 YSYEKL. This CDR3 comprises 16 residues. The ends were cut back, 2 bases at V and 3 bases at J, with 16 bases in the middle. The CDR3 spells CASSQPAAKYDYGYTF. In DNA form, the CDR3 reads TGCGCCAGCAGCCAACCGGCAGCCAAGTACGACTATGGCTACACCTTC.

This chain uses TRBV5-1 with TRBJ2-5; D gene unclear. Trimming took 5 bases from V and 1 from J, leaving 15 bases between them. Germline CDR1 reads SGHRS; CDR2 reads YFSETQ. This CDR3 is 15 amino acids long. CDR3 coding DNA: TGCGCCAGCAGTTTCAATCCCGGGCCCCAAGAGACCCAGTACTTC. It specifies CASSFNPGPQETQYF.

CDR3 coding DNA: TGCGCCAGCAGCCAAGTCGGTGTACAAAGGCCCTACAATGAGCAGTTCTTC. This encodes CASSQVGVQRPYNEQFF. The chain couples TRBV4-1 to TRBJ2-1; D remains ambiguous. The CDR3 consists of 17 residues. Looked up from germline, CDR1 is MGHRA and CDR2 is YSYEKL. The V and J ends lost 1 base and 2 bases respectively, with 15 bases between them.

This clonotype was recorded a few times. The rearrangement joins TRBV2 to TRBJ2-5; 11 bases map to TRBD2. CDR1 is SNHLY, CDR2 FYNNEI, per germline. The CDR3 consists of 14 residues. J lost 1 base, V lost 7 bases, and 2 bases had no gene match. CDR3 sequence: CASKTSGTQETQYF. CDR3 DNA: TGTGCCAGCAAGACTAGCGGGACCCAAGAGACCCAGTACTTC.

This chain uses TRBV12-3 or TRBV12-4 with TRBJ2-7, with D tentatively TRBD2 (6 bases). V lost 6 bases to trimming and J lost 1 base, with 16 bases between them. This CDR3 comprises 15 residues. This CDR3 reads CASSRVGTGSYEQYF. CDR3 DNA: TGTGCCAGCAGCCGAGTAGGGACTGGGTCCTACGAGCAGTACTTC.

This clonotype was observed a handful of times. The chain uses TRBV5-6 and TRBJ2-1, with 9 bases lining up with TRBD1. The CDR3 has 17 amino acids. Trimming took 4 bases from V and 4 from J; bases not matched to a gene: 12. The germline gives CDR1 SGHDT, CDR2 YYEEEE. The CDR3 here is CASSARTGADLYNEQFF. The CDR3 DNA reads as TGTGCCAGCAGCGCCCGGACAGGGGCCGACCTTTACAATGAGCAGTTCTTC.

This clonotype has ten or more counts. V usage is TRBV5-1 and J usage is TRBJ2-1, with D unclear. V lost 0 bases and J 4 bases, leaving 5 bases between the germline ends. This CDR3 has 13 residues. Germline CDR1 SGHRS, CDR2 YFSETQ. The CDR3 protein is CASSLDSYNEQFF. As DNA, the CDR3 is TGCGCCAGCAGCTTGGACAGTTACAATGAGCAGTTCTTC.

This chain connects TRBV12-3 or TRBV12-4 to TRBJ2-7; TRBD1 aligns across 7 bases. The CDR3 covers 14 residues. The V segment lost 5 bases and the J segment 3 bases; nucleotides outside the gene matches: 7. The CDR3 is CASSLRQGNYEQYV. The CDR3 DNA follows: TGTGCCAGCAGTCTAAGACAGGGAAACTACGAGCAGTACGTC.

This clonotype showed up just a few times. CDR3: CASSLLGANKETQYF. CDR3 coding DNA: TGTGCCAGCAGTTTATTAGGTGCAAATAAAGAGACCCAGTACTTC. This chain links TRBV28 with TRBJ2-5; the D is unclear. Germline V gene sequence: CDR1 MDHEN, CDR2 SYDVKM. The CDR3 covers 15 residues. V was trimmed by 1 base and J by 3 bases, leaving 12 bases between them. Complete variable domain (other parts from reference TRBV28 and TRBJ2-5): DVKVTQSSRYLVKRTGEKVFLECVQDMDHENMFWYRQDPGLGLRLIYFSYDVKMKEKGDIPEGYSVSREKKERFSLILESASTNQTSMYLCASSLLGANKETQYFGPGTRLLVL.

This clonotype was observed a few times. The rearrangement joins TRBV3-1 to TRBJ1-1, with a possible D match to TRBD1 (6 bases). Trimming removed 2 bases from V and 4 bases from J, with 8 bases in between. The CDR3 covers 13 residues. Germline V gene lookup returns CDR1 LGHDT and CDR2 YNNKEL (reference sequence). The CDR3 loop reads CASSQRGITEAFF. CDR3 nucleotides: TGTGCCAGCAGCCAAAGGGGGATCACTGAAGCTTTCTTT.

V gene TRBV7-2 combines with J gene TRBJ1-2; D gene ambiguous. V lost 3 bases and J lost 0, with 5 bases in between. Germline V gene sequence: CDR1 SGHTA, CDR2 FQGNSA. CDR3 length equals 13 residues. The CDR3 here is CASSFFPNYGYTF. CDR3 in DNA: TGTGCCAGCAGCTTTTTTCCTAACTATGGCTACACCTTC.